The T cell receptor beta chain under discussion was sequenced for a study of blood T cell repertoires in COVID-19. Generated by immunoSEQ multiplex PCR, the TCRdb table keeps only in-frame clones and is missing some. The data show over 80,000 clones, with roughly nine tenths seen just once and roughly 2% held by the top ten. Only one count was recorded for this clone. CDR3 size: 15 residues. Germline V lookup: CDR1 ENHRY, CDR2 SYGVKD. The junction had 1 base not matched to a gene; V was cut back by 2 bases and J by 3 bases. The sequencing sample was made of peripheral blood. The chain links TRBV10-3 to TRBJ1-6; 7 bases are a match to TRBD1. The clonotype originates from a human donor with active COVID-19. The donor label of this sample is uncertain. CDR3 sequence: CAISEQGGYNSPLHF. As DNA, the CDR3 is TGTGCCATCAGTGAGCAGGGGGGCTATAATTCACCCCTCCACTTT.